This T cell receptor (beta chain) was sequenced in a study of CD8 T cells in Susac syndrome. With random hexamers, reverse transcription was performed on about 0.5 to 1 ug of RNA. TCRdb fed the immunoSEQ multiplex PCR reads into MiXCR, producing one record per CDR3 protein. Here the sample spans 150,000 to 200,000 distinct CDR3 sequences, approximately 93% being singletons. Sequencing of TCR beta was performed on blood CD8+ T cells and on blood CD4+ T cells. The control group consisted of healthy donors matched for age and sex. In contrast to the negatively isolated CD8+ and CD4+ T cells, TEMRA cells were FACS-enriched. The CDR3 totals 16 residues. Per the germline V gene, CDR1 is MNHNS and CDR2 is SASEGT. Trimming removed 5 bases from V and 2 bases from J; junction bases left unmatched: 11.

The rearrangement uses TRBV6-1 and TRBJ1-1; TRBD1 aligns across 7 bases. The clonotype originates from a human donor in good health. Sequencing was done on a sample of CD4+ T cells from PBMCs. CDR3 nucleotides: TGTGCCAGCAGTCCTACCTGGACAGGAGCAAACACTGAAGCTTTCTTT. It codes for CASSPTWTGANTEAFF.